Sequencing of this TCR beta chain was carried out in a study of T cells after yellow fever vaccination. As for the study in general: Preparing low-cell-number fractions relied on SMART-Seq v4 Ultra Low Input. Whole-study findings and limits: A small proportion of clonotypes was detected in both the CD4 and CD8 compartments. Reappearance after the booster was seen for most primary-vaccination clones, at 95% to 97% CD4 and 85% to 90% CD8.

Conversion of TCR transcripts into cDNA relied on 5'RACE template switching, which added a universal primer site and UMIs. TCRdb passed the 5' RACE reads through MiXCR, listing each CDR3 protein once. The sample holds 500,000 to 650,000 distinct CDR3 sequences, more than 9% seen once. In the case of this clonotype: Its antigen remains unknown.

Losses at the gene ends were 4 bases for V and 7 bases for J; bases not matched to a gene: 9. Germline loops: CDR1 MDHEN, CDR2 SYDVKM. There are 15 residues in the CDR3. Sample: PBMCs, taken on the day of the yellow fever booster vaccination. The receptor was derived from a man aged 25 to 40 who received the YFV17D yellow fever vaccine. This chain joins TRBV28 and TRBJ1-4, with 7 positions matching TRBD1. In nucleotides, the CDR3 is TGTGCCAGCAGTTCCGGGGGACAGTACGTTGAAAAACTGTTTTTT. It encodes CASSSGGQYVEKLFF. The whole variable domain, filled in from reference TRBV28 and TRBJ1-4, reads DVKVTQSSRYLVKRTGEKVFLECVQDMDHENMFWYRQDPGLGLRLIYFSYDVKMKEKGDIPEGYSVSREKKERFSLILESASTNQTSMYLCASSSGGQYVEKLFFGSGTQLSVL.